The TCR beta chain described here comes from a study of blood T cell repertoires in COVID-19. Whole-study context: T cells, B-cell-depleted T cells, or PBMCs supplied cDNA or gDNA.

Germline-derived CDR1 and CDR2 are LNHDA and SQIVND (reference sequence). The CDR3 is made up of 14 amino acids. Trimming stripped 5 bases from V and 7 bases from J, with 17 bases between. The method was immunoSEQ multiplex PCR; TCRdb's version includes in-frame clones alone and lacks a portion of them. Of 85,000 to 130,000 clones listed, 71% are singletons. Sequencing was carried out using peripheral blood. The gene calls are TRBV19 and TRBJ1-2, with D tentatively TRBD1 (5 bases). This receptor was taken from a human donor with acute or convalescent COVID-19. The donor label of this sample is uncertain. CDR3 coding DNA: TGTGCCAGTAGTCCCCGAGGCCGGGGGTTTGGCTACACCTTC. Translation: CASSPRGRGFGYTF.